This entry concerns a single T cell receptor beta chain. Germline-derived CDR1 and CDR2 are SQVTM and ANQGSEA. Trimming removed 7 bases at V and 4 bases at J, with 21 bases between. This CDR3 comprises 15 residues. Pregnancy or lactation, uncontrolled infections and other autoimmune diseases were grounds for excluding patients. This sample was included in a study of Graves' ophthalmopathy and Graves' hyperthyroidism. Beta-chain TCR CDR3 regions were amplified from RNA transcripts. After a first-round RT-PCR with HTBI primers, a second-round multiplex PCR was run. Each CDR3 protein is one row after TCRdb ran MiXCR on the multiplex PCR reads. There are some 1.1 million distinct CDR3 sequences in the sample; around a third occur only once, and over 8.5% lies in the top ten.

This receptor was identified in an adult man with Graves' hyperthyroidism. The chain carries TRBV29-1 and TRBJ2-3; D is undetermined. Source material: peripheral blood or thyroid tissue (not recorded which). CDR3 nucleotide sequence: TGCAGCGCTGATACAAGGACGGTGGGGTCAGATACGCAGTATTTT. This gives the protein CSADTRTVGSDTQYF.